These 12 T cell receptor beta chains were sequenced from one sample in a study of cytomegalovirus exposure and HLA in healthy donors. The study ran its PCR with 60 Vbeta and 13 Jbeta primers. Here immunoSEQ multiplex PCR was the method, and the copy in TCRdb shows in-frame clones only, minus some. The sample holds some 140,000 clones, roughly 76% seen once. Sequencing used PBMCs. The receptors were sampled from a woman in her thirties or forties in good health and CMV-seronegative.

The V gene is TRBV13, the J gene TRBJ1-4; D gene unclear. The CDR3 is made up of 13 amino acids. With 5 bases removed from V and 4 bases from J, the gap between germline ends came to 8 bases. Looked up from germline, CDR1 is PRHDT and CDR2 is FYEKMQ (reference sequence). The CDR3 spells CASSTGNNEKLFF. DNA of the CDR3: TGTGCCAGCAGCACGGGGAATAATGAAAAACTGTTTTTT.

This clone has only a few counts. The chain recombines TRBV29-1 with TRBJ2-1; 10 positions agree with TRBD2. The trim removed 2 bases at V and 11 bases at J, leaving 6 bases unmatched. CDR3 length: 13 residues. The germline gives CDR1 SQVTM, CDR2 ANQGSEA. CDR3 sequence (DNA): TGCAGCGTTGAAATAGCGGGGGGCCTGAAGCAGTTCTTC. Amino acids: CSVEIAGGLKQFF.

The V gene is TRBV7-8, the J gene TRBJ1-5; D perhaps matches TRBD1 (5 bases). V lost 5 bases and J lost 0, with 20 bases in between. This CDR3 has 18 residues. The germline CDR1 and CDR2 sequences are SGHVS and FQNEAQ. This CDR3 is CASSPNIRQSYSNQPQHF. The CDR3 DNA sequence: TGTGCCAGCAGCCCTAACATCCGACAGAGTTATAGCAATCAGCCCCAGCATTTT.

This clone was seen a few times. V is TRBV27 and J is TRBJ1-2; 7 bases fit TRBD1. The germline gives CDR1 MNHEY, CDR2 SMNVEV (reference sequence). The CDR3 contains 15 residues. V shed 6 bases and J 2 bases; nucleotides not matched to a gene: 9. The CDR3 protein is CASRPRDRLNYGYTF. The CDR3 nucleotides read TGTGCCAGCAGACCTCGGGACAGACTAAACTATGGCTACACCTTC.

The chain employs TRBV10-1 and TRBJ2-7; unclear D gene. In germline, CDR1 is WNHNN, CDR2 SYGVQD (reference sequence). The CDR3 sequence is 14 residues long. V lost 3 bases to trimming and J lost 4 bases, with 13 bases between them. For the CDR3, the DNA is TGCGCCAGCAGTGATATTGAGCTGCGGTACGAGCAGTACGTC. Translation: CASSDIELRYEQYV.

This chain joins TRBV5-4 and TRBJ1-2; 8 bases agree with TRBD1. This CDR3 is 13 amino acids long. Looked up from germline, CDR1 is SGHNT and CDR2 is YYREEE (reference sequence). V lost 4 bases to trimming and J lost 4 bases; unmatched junction nucleotides: 3. DNA for the CDR3: TGTGCCAGCAGCCAGGACAGGGTCTATGGCTACACCTTC. Amino acid sequence: CASSQDRVYGYTF.

This clone has ten or more counts. V gene TRBV25-1 combines with J gene TRBJ1-2, with TRBD1 identical over 10 bases. The V segment lost 1 base and the J segment 8 bases; nucleotides outside the gene matches: 4. Germline V gives CDR1 MGHDK, CDR2 SYGVNS. The CDR3 spans 14 residues. The CDR3: CASSEFGQGEGYTF. CDR3 DNA: TGTGCCAGCAGTGAATTCGGACAGGGGGAAGGCTACACCTTC.

This clone was observed a handful of times. The gene calls are TRBV13 and TRBJ1-6; D possibly corresponds to TRBD1 (6 bases). The germline gives CDR1 PRHDT, CDR2 FYEKMQ (reference sequence). This CDR3 comprises 13 residues. V was trimmed by 5 bases and J by 10 bases, leaving 12 bases between them. The CDR3 DNA reads as TGTGCCAGCAGCGCGACAGGCAACTCACCCCTCCACTTT. Amino acids: CASSATGNSPLHF.

This clone was picked up a small number of times. The chain employs TRBV5-6 and TRBJ1-1; TRBD1 might be the D (6 bases). This CDR3 contains 16 residues. CDR1 is SGHDT and CDR2 is YYEEEE in the germline V gene. Trimming took 3 bases from V and 5 from J, leaving 20 bases between them. In DNA form, the CDR3 reads TGTGCCAGCAGCTGGACGACAGGCTCAACGGGGACTGAAGCTTTCTTT. It yields the protein CASSWTTGSTGTEAFF.

The chain links TRBV18 to TRBJ1-1, with TRBD1 matching 8 bases. J lost 5 bases, V lost 3 bases, and 8 bases had no gene match. This CDR3 is 15 amino acids long. Per the germline V gene, CDR1 is KGHSH and CDR2 is LQKENI. The CDR3 loop reads CASSPAGRGQTEAFF. The DNA of the CDR3 is TGTGCCAGCTCACCCGCGGGCAGGGGGCAGACTGAAGCTTTCTTT.

The chain joins TRBV5-6 to TRBJ1-2; D might be TRBD1 (5 bases). The CDR3 has 15 residues. Germline V gives CDR1 SGHDT, CDR2 YYEEEE. Trimming removed 4 bases from V and 4 bases from J, with 17 bases in between. CDR3 bases: TGTGCCAGCAGCGGGGGGACTAGCACCCTCTATGGCTACACCTTC. Encoded protein: CASSGGTSTLYGYTF.

The V gene is TRBV28, the J gene TRBJ2-3; 7 nucleotides align to TRBD1. Germline V gene data show CDR1 as MDHEN and CDR2 as SYDVKM. V dropped 7 bases and J dropped 4; count of bases not matched to a gene: 11. The CDR3 runs to 15 residues. The chain's CDR3 is CASTRDRVSADTQYF. CDR3 in DNA: TGTGCCAGCACCCGAGACAGGGTATCTGCAGATACGCAGTATTTT.